The present T cell receptor beta chain was sequenced within a study of shared clonotypes between healthy human individuals. Trimming left V 4 bases short and J 4 bases short, with 15 bases between. The CDR3 is 15 residues long. CDR1 and CDR2 from the germline V gene are ENHRY and SYGVKD. Method: immunoSEQ multiplex PCR; TCRdb's copy keeps in-frame clones and lacks some. This sample has some 2,400,000 clones, with more than 90% found just once. As regards this clone: Its specificity is unknown.

General observations from the study: All-four-donor shared clonotypes had higher generation probabilities than non-shared clonotypes did.

Sequencing input: naive CD4+ T cells sorted from blood. The subset here: CD45RA+ positively selected. This chain joins TRBV10-3 and TRBJ2-3, with D tentatively TRBD1 or TRBD2 (6 bases each). The sequence was obtained from a man aged 18 to 30 in good health. The CDR3 sequence: CAISGGAGEADTQYF. The DNA of the CDR3 is TGTGCCATCAGTGGGGGGGCCGGCGAGGCAGATACGCAGTATTTT.